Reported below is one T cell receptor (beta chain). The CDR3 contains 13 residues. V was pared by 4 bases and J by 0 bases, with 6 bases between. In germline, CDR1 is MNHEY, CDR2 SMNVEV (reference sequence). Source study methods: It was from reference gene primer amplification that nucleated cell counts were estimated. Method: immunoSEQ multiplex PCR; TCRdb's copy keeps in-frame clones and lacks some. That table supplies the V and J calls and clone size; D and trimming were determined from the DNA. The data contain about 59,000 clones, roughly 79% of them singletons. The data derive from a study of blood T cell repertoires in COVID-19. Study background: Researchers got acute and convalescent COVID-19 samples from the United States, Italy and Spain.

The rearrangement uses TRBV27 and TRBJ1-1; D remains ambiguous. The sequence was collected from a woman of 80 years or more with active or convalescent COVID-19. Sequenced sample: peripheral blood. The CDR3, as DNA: TGTGCCAGCAGTTCTTATGTGAACACTGAAGCTTTCTTT. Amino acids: CASSSYVNTEAFF.